The 24 T cell receptor beta chains listed next were all sequenced from one sample in a study of blood T cell repertoires in COVID-19. Profiled with immunoSEQ multiplex PCR; TCRdb holds only in-frame clones, not every one. The sample yields under 45,000 clones, 85% seen once. Material for sequencing was peripheral blood. The receptors were gathered from a human donor in a cohort sampled during active COVID-19.

The chain is built from TRBV19 and TRBJ2-7, with 8 bases fitting TRBD2. There are 16 residues in the CDR3. The germline gives CDR1 LNHDA, CDR2 SQIVND (reference sequence). V lost 6 bases, J lost 6 bases, and 16 bases stayed unmatched. DNA for the CDR3: TGTGCCAGTAGCCGGAGGGGGGGACTAGACCCTGGCGAGCAGTACTTC. Its protein is CASSRRGGLDPGEQYF. Using reference TRBV19 and TRBJ2-7 for the parts outside the CDR3, the full variable domain is DGGITQSPKYLFRKEGQNVTLSCEQNLNHDAMYWYRQDPGQGLRLIYYSQIVNDFQKGDIAEGYSVSREKKESFPLTVTSAQKNPTAFYLCASSRRGGLDPGEQYFGPGTRLTVT.

The chain employs TRBV5-1 and TRBJ2-1; maybe TRBD1 (8 bases). The CDR3 is 15 amino acids. Trimming removed 4 bases from V and 5 bases from J, with 16 bases in between. Looked up from germline, CDR1 is SGHRS and CDR2 is YFSETQ. CDR3 coding DNA: TGCGCCAGCAGCAGCGGGACAGGATCGGACAATGAGCAGTTCTTC. It translates to CASSSGTGSDNEQFF.

The chain employs TRBV3-1 (or the pseudogene TRBV3-2) and TRBJ1-2, with D possibly TRBD1 on 5 matching bases. Trimming cost V 10 bases and J 7 bases, with 22 bases left between them. This CDR3 comprises 14 residues. Germline CDR1 reads LGHDT; CDR2 reads YNNKEL (reference sequence). In DNA, the CDR3 is TGTGCCACCAAGCTGGGACTTCAAGGTAGTGGCTACACCTTC. Translated: CATKLGLQGSGYTF.

This chain links TRBV7-9 with TRBJ1-6; D is unclear. CDR3 length: 14 amino acids. Germline CDR1 is SEHNR and CDR2 is FQNEAQ (reference sequence). V shed 3 bases and J shed 5 bases, with 8 bases lying between them. In DNA form, the CDR3 reads TGTGCCAGCAGCTTTTCCCAGGATAATTCACCCCTCCACTTT. Encoded protein: CASSFSQDNSPLHF.

V is TRBV3-1 (or the pseudogene TRBV3-2) and J is TRBJ1-5; D call uncertain. CDR1 is LGHDT, CDR2 YNNKEL, per germline (reference sequence). This CDR3 is 12 amino acids long. Trimming cost V 4 bases and J 5 bases, with 6 bases left between them. As DNA, the CDR3 is TGTGCCAGCAGCCCTAGACATCAGCCCCAGCATTTT. Translated: CASSPRHQPQHF.

This sequence joins TRBV4-1 and TRBJ2-3, with D perhaps matching TRBD1 (6 bases). The V gene lost 0 bases and the J gene lost 2 bases, with 12 bases spanning the gap. CDR3 length equals 16 residues. Germline assignment: CDR1 MGHRA and CDR2 YSYEKL. DNA for the CDR3: TGCGCCAGCAGCCAAGATTTTGCAGGGGACACAGATACGCAGTATTTT. It specifies CASSQDFAGDTDTQYF.

This chain joins TRBV7-3 and TRBJ2-1; D not resolved. V dropped 3 bases and J dropped 15 bases, with 12 bases sitting between them. CDR3 length equals 11 residues. In germline, CDR1 is SGHTA, CDR2 FQGTGA. CDR3 bases: TGTGCCAGCAGCTTGAGAGGAACCCCGTTCTTC. Protein: CASSLRGTPFF.

The chain couples TRBV24-1 to TRBJ1-2; 7 bases fit TRBD1. The CDR3 length is 14 residues. With V trimmed by 3 bases and J by 4 bases, 4 bases remained unmatched. Germline CDR1 KGHDR, CDR2 SFDVKD. The chain's CDR3 is CATSDPGTVYGYTF. The CDR3 DNA reads as TGTGCCACCAGTGATCCCGGGACAGTCTATGGCTACACCTTC.

V and J are TRBV20-1 and TRBJ1-1; TRBD1 agrees at 7 bases. The length of the CDR3 is 11 residues. Germline values: CDR1 DFQATT, CDR2 SNEGSKA (reference sequence). V trimming: 6 bases; J trimming: 5 bases; junction bases outside the gene matches: 3. DNA of the CDR3: TGCAGTGCCCGGACAGGAACTGAAGCTTTCTTT. Protein: CSARTGTEAFF.

This rearrangement joins TRBV5-5 to TRBJ2-1, with TRBD1 matching 10 bases. The V and J ends lost 2 bases and 8 bases, in that order; junction bases with no gene match: 4. There are 14 residues in the CDR3. Germline CDR1 and CDR2: SGHKS and YYEKEE (reference sequence). The CDR3 DNA reads as TGTGCCAGCAGCTTAGGACAGGGGGGCGATGAGCAGTTCTTC. It is translated as CASSLGQGGDEQFF.

This clone was detected only once. V usage is TRBV4-3 and J usage is TRBJ2-3; 9 nucleotides align to TRBD2. Germline CDR1 is LGHNA and CDR2 is YSLEER. This CDR3 is 14 amino acids long. V shed 3 bases and J 4 bases; nucleotides not matched to a gene: 2. The CDR3 region is CASSQGGGADTQYF. CDR3 nucleotides: TGCGCCAGCAGCCAGGGCGGGGGGGCAGATACGCAGTATTTT.

The CDR3 DNA follows: TGTGCCAGCAGTCGACAGGGCCAGGATGGCTACACCTTC. The encoded protein is CASSRQGQDGYTF. The chain links TRBV6-5 to TRBJ1-2, with TRBD1 identical over 7 bases. This CDR3 comprises 13 residues. With V trimmed by 5 bases and J by 6 bases, 6 bases remained unmatched. From germline, CDR1 is MNHEY and CDR2 SVGAGI.

The gene calls are TRBV4-1 and TRBJ2-7; 15 nucleotides line up with TRBD2. This CDR3 is built from 15 residues. V was pared by 1 base and J by 6 bases, with 1 base of the junction left unmatched. Germline loops: CDR1 MGHRA, CDR2 YSYEKL. The CDR3 DNA is TGCGCCAGCAGCCAAGGGACTAGCGGGGGGGCCGAGCAGTACTTC. It is translated as CASSQGTSGGAEQYF.

This chain uses TRBV7-6 with TRBJ2-1, with D maybe TRBD2 (6 bases). V dropped 4 bases and J dropped 1 base, with 20 bases sitting between them. There are 18 residues in the CDR3. Germline CDR1 SGHVS, CDR2 FNYEAQ. Written as DNA, the CDR3 is TGTGCCAGCAGCTCAGGACCCCCTTCGGGGGTATCCTACAATGAGCAGTTCTTC. Translating it yields CASSSGPPSGVSYNEQFF.

J is TRBJ1-1 and V is TRBV7-9; no definite D call. Germline loops: CDR1 SEHNR, CDR2 FQNEAQ (reference sequence). The CDR3 has 13 amino acids. The V end was cut by 7 bases, the J end by 7 bases, with 16 bases between. The CDR3 DNA reads TGTGCCAGCACGCAACAAGCCGCGGATGAAGCTTTCTTT. Protein: CASTQQAADEAFF.

The V and J genes are TRBV11-3 and TRBJ2-7; 7 bases match TRBD2. This CDR3 is built from 15 residues. Germline CDR1 reads SGHNT; CDR2 reads YENEEA. V lost 5 bases and J lost 2; bases outside the gene matches: 9. The CDR3 DNA reads as TGTGCCAGCAGCCAGGTCGGGGGAGGGCCCTACGAGCAGTACTTC. Translation gives CASSQVGGGPYEQYF.

The chain joins TRBV6-2 or TRBV6-3 to TRBJ2-1, with 14 bases that match TRBD2. The trim removed 2 bases at V and 9 bases at J, leaving 3 bases unmatched. Germline V gene data show CDR1 as MNHEY and CDR2 as SVGEGT. There are 15 residues in the CDR3. The CDR3 is CASSYGLAGGGEQFF. The DNA of the CDR3 is TGTGCCAGCAGTTACGGACTAGCGGGGGGTGGTGAGCAGTTCTTC.

V and J are TRBV7-9 and TRBJ2-1, with a weak D call TRBD1 (6 bases). The CDR3 contains 14 residues. The V end lost 5 bases, the J end lost 0 bases, and 8 bases lay between the germline ends. Germline loops: CDR1 SEHNR, CDR2 FQNEAQ (reference sequence). The CDR3 coding sequence is TGTGCCAGCAGCCAAGGGGGCTCCTACAATGAGCAGTTCTTC. This gives the protein CASSQGGSYNEQFF.

The genes are TRBV18 and TRBJ2-1; TRBD2 aligns across 7 bases. Germline lookup yields CDR1 KGHSH and CDR2 LQKENI. V lost 2 bases and J lost 7; bases outside the gene matches: 2. There are 13 residues in the CDR3. CDR3 in DNA: TGTGCCAGCTCACCAGGGGGGGTTAATGAGCAGTTCTTC. It codes for CASSPGGVNEQFF.

This chain joins TRBV7-2 and TRBJ1-4, with D unresolved. CDR1 and CDR2 from the germline V gene are SGHTA and FQGNSA. This CDR3 is built from 15 residues. Trimming cost V 3 bases and J 0 bases, with 8 bases left between them. The CDR3 protein is CASSFGPSTNEKLFF. CDR3 bases: TGTGCCAGCAGCTTTGGGCCTTCAACTAATGAAAAACTGTTTTTT.

CDR3 sequence (DNA): TGCAGCGTTGTCGGCGGGGGTGCGGAGACCCAGTACTTC. Translating gives CSVVGGGAETQYF. The rearrangement links TRBV29-1 to TRBJ2-5; 7 nucleotides line up with TRBD2. The V gene end was trimmed by 4 bases and the J gene end by 5 bases; junction bases not matched to a gene: 7. This CDR3 spans 13 amino acids. Germline CDR1 reads SQVTM; CDR2 reads ANQGSEA.

V and J are TRBV4-3 and TRBJ1-2; D is undetermined. CDR1 LGHNA and CDR2 YSLEER come from the germline V gene. CDR3 length: 15 amino acids. The V end lost 0 bases, the J end lost 5 bases, and 13 bases lay between the germline ends. The CDR3, as DNA: TGCGCCAGCAGCCAAGATCCAGTACAATCTTATGGCTACACCTTC. This gives the protein CASSQDPVQSYGYTF.

The chain is built from TRBV11-2 and TRBJ2-1; D not resolved. Germline V gene sequence: CDR1 SGHAT, CDR2 FQNNGV. V was trimmed by 5 bases and J by 0 bases, leaving 11 bases between them. CDR3 length: 15 residues. CDR3 protein: CASSPTRSSYNEQFF. The CDR3 DNA reads as TGTGCCAGCAGCCCCACACGAAGCTCCTACAATGAGCAGTTCTTC.

This clone occurred many times. This chain connects TRBV7-9 to TRBJ2-6; D not resolved. Trimming took 0 bases from V and 0 from J, leaving 6 bases between them. Germline V gene lookup returns CDR1 SEHNR and CDR2 FQNEAQ (reference sequence). CDR3 length equals 16 residues. The CDR3 reads CASSLAASSGANVLTF. CDR3 sequence (DNA): TGTGCCAGCAGCTTAGCGGCATCCTCTGGGGCCAACGTCCTGACTTTC.